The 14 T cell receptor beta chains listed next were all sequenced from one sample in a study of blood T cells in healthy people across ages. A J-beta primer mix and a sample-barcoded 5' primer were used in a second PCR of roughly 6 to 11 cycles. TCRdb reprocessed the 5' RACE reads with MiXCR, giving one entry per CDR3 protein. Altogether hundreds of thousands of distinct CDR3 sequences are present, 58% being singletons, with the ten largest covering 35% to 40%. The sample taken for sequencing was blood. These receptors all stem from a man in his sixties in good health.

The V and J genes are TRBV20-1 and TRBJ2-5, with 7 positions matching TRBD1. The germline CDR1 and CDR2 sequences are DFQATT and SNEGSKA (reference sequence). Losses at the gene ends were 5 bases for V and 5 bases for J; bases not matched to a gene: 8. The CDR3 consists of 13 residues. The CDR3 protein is CSAPTTGVETQYF. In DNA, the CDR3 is TGCAGTGCTCCGACCACAGGGGTGGAGACCCAGTACTTC.

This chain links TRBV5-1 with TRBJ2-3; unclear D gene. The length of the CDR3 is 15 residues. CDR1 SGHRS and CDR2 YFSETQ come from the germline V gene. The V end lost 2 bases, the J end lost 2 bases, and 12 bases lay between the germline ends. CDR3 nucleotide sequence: TGCGCCAGCAGCTTCACCAGCGTCAACACAGATACGCAGTATTTT. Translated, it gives CASSFTSVNTDTQYF. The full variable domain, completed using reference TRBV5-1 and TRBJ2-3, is KAGVTQTPRYLIKTRGQQVTLSCSPISGHRSVSWYQQTPGQGLQFLFEYFSETQRNKGNFPGRFSGRQFSNSRSEMNVSTLELGDSALYLCASSFTSVNTDTQYFGPGTRLTVL.

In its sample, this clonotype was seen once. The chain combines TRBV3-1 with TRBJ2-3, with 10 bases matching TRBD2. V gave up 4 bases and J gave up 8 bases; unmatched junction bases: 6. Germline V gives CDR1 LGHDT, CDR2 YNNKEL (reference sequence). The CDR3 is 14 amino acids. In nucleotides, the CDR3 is TGTGCCAGCAGCCCAGCGGGGGGGCGAGGTACGCAGTATTTT. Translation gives CASSPAGGRGTQYF.

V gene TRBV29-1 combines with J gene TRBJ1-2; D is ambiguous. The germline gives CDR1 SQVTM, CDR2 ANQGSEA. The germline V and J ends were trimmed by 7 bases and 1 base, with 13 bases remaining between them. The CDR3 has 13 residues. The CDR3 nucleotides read TGCAGCGCCCTACAAGGAATTAACTATGGCTACACCTTC. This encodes CSALQGINYGYTF.

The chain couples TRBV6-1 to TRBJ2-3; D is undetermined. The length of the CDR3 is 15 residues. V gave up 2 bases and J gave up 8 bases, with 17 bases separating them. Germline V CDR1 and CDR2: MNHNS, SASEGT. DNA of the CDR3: TGTGCCAGCAGTGAACAGATTACAAGATCGGGTACGCAGTATTTT. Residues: CASSEQITRSGTQYF.

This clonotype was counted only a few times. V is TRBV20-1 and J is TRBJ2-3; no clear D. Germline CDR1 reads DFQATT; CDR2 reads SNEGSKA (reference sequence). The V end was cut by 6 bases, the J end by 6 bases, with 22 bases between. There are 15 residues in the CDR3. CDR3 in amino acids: CSASVARNSPDTQYF. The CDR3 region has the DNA TGCAGTGCGTCAGTGGCGCGAAACTCCCCGGATACGCAGTATTTT.

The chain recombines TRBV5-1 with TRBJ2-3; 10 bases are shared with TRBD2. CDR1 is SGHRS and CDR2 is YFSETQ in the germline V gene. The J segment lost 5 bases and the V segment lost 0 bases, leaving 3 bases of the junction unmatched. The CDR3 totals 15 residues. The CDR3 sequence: CASSLEASGGDTQYF. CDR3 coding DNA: TGCGCCAGCAGCTTGGAGGCTAGCGGGGGAGATACGCAGTATTTT.

The CDR3 DNA reads TGTGCCATCAGCCAGGGACAGGGGGCGGAACCGCCCCAGCATTTT. Translating it yields CAISQGQGAEPPQHF. The chain couples TRBV10-3 to TRBJ1-5; 12 bases fit TRBD1. Looked up from germline, CDR1 is ENHRY and CDR2 is SYGVKD. The CDR3 runs to 15 residues. V was pared by 6 bases and J by 9 bases, with 9 bases of the junction left unmatched.

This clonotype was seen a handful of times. CDR3 in amino acids: CASSPGAVTDTQYF. The CDR3 DNA sequence: TGTGCCAGCTCACCAGGCGCAGTGACAGATACGCAGTATTTT. The V call is TRBV18, the J call TRBJ2-3; D is undetermined. The V end was cut by 2 bases, the J end by 3 bases, with 9 bases between. Germline CDR1 and CDR2: KGHSH and LQKENI. This CDR3 has 14 residues.

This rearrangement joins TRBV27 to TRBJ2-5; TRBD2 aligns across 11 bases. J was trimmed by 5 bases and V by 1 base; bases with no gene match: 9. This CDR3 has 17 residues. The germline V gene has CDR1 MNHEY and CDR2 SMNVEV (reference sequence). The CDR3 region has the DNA TGTGCCAGCAGTTTATTCTTTAGCGGGGGGGCTCGGGAGACCCAGTACTTC. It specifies CASSLFFSGGARETQYF.

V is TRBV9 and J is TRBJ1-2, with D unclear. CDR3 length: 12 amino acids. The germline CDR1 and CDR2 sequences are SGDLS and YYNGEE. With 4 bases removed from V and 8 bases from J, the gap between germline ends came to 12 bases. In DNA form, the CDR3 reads TGTGCCAGCAGCCTTGATGAGGGCGGCTACACCTTC. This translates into CASSLDEGGYTF.

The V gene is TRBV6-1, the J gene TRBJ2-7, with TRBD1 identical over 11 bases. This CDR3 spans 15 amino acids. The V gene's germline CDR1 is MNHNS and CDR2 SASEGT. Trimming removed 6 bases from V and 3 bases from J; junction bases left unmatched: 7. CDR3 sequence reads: CASSAGQGARYEQYF. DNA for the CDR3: TGTGCCAGCAGCGCCGGACAGGGGGCCCGCTACGAGCAGTACTTC.

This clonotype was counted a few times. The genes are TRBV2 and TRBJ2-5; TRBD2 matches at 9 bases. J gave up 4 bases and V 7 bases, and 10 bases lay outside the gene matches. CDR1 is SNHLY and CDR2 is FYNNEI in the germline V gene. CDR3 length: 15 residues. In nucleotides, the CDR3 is TGTGCCAGCACCCTCTTTAGCGGGGGTTCAGAGACCCAGTACTTC. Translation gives CASTLFSGGSETQYF.

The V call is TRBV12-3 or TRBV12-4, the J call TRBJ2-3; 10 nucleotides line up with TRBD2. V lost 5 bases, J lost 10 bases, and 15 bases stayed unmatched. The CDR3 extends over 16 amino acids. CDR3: CASSPTLAGGPSAQYF. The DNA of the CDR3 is TGTGCCAGCAGTCCGACCTTAGCGGGAGGTCCTTCAGCGCAGTATTTT.